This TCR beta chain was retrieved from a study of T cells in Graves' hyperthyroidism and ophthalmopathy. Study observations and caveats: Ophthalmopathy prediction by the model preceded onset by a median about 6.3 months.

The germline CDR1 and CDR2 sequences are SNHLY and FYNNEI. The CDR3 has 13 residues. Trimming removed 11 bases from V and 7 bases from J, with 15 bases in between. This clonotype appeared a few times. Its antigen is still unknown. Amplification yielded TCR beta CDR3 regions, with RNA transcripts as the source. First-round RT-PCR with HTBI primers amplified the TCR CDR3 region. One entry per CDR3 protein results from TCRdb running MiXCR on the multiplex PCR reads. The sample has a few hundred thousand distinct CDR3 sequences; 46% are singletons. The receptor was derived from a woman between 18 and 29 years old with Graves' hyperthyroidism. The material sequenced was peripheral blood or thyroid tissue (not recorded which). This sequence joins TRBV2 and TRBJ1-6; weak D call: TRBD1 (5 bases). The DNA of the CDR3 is TGTGCCTGGAACGGGGACGCCAATTCACCCCTCCACTTT. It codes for CAWNGDANSPLHF.